What follows describes a single TCR beta chain. The antigen is undetermined. This sample is part of a study of T cells after yellow fever vaccination. Study-wide points: In post-booster samples, most primary-vaccination clones reappeared (roughly 96% CD4, roughly 89% CD8).

V shed 1 base and J shed 3 bases, with 13 bases lying between them. The CDR3 consists of 15 residues. Per germline, CDR1 LGHNA and CDR2 YSLEER. Synthesis of TCR cDNA relied on 5'RACE template switching, which attached a universal primer site and UMIs. TCRdb used MiXCR to reprocess the 5' RACE reads, holding one entry per CDR3 protein. The repertoire consists of 450,000 to 650,000 distinct CDR3 sequences, with just over 20% occurring once and the leading ten covering around 16%. The receptor comes from a man aged 18 to 30 who received the YFV17D yellow fever vaccine. The source was PBMCs, collected 21 days after the first yellow fever vaccination. The rearrangement joins TRBV4-3 to TRBJ2-7; D is uncertain. The CDR3 is CASSQGTTAYYEQYF. Written as DNA, the CDR3 is TGCGCCAGCAGCCAAGGGACGACGGCCTACTACGAGCAGTACTTC.